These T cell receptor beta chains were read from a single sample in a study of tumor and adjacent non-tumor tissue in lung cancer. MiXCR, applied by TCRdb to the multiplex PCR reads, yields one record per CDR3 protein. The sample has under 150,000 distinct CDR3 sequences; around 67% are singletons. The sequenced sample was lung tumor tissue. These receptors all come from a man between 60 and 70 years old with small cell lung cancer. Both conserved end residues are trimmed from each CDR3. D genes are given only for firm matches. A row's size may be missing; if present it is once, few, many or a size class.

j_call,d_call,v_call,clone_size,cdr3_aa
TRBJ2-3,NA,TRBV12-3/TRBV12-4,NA,VSSGTIAVSTDTQY
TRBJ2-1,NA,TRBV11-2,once,ASGGARGSDEQF
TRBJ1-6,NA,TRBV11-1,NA,ASSSSGHNPPFH
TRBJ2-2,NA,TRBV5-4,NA,ASSLVAVTNTGEPF
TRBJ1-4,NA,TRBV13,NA,ASSLGNTGFEEKLF
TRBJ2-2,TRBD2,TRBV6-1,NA,ASRHGLAGPTGELF
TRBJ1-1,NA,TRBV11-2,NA,ASSVDLASTEAF
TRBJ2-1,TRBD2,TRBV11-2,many,ASRQLAGEGYNEQF
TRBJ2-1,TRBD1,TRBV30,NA,AWTGTGSYNEQF
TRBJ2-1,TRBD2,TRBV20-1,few,IARDSSGRAAVQF
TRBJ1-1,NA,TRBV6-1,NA,ASRPQVASTEAF
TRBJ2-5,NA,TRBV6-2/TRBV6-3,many,ASSYQIGGWAQETQY
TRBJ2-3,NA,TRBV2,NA,ASNDRGSSYTDTQY
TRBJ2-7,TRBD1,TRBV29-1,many,SVQTGDEQY